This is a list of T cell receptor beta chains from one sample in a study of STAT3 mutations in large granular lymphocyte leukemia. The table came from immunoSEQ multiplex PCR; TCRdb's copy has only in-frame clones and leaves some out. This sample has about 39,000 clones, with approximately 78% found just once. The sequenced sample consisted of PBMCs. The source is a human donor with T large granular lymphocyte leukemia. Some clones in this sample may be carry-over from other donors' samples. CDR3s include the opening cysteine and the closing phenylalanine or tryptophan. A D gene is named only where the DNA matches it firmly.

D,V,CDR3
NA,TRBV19,CASSRVKQGNQPQHF
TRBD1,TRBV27,CASSPDRGFGGYTF
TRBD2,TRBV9,CASSVKGTSGYNEQFF
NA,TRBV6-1,CASSDQGVGGYTF
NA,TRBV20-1,CSASIETQYF
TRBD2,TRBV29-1,CSVPFSGVQDTQYF
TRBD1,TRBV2,CASSEGTARGGYTF
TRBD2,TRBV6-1,CASSEVAGGWGDTQYF
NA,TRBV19,CASSIGPGNYGYTF
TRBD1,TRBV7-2,CASSSPSGQGDQPQHF
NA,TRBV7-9,CASSPSTGRQTQYF
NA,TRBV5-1,CASSSNRLWETGELFF
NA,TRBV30,CAWSGGVHNEQFF
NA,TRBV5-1,CASSLEVEVFF
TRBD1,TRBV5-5,CASSTLTGTGNGEQYF
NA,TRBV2,CASRPPNTEAFF
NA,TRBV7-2,CASSLEGSSNSPLHF
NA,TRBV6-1,CASSPSYEQYF
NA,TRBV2,CASSGTSFSNQPQHF
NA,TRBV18,CASSPPNQETQYF
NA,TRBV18,CASSTDSGEQFF
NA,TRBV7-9,CASSFRHLNTEAFF
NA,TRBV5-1,CASSLGQAGNTIYF
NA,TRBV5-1,CASSIEGGGATEAFF
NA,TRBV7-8,CASSFKGRRTDNEQFF
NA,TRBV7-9,CASTGGDGTGELFF
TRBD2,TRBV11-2,CASSLRGTSGASYNEQFF
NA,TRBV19,CASSIARASTDTQYF
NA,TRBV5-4,CASSQDQSSTDTQYF
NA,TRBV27,CASSLGQMYEQYF
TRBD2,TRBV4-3,CASSQKAGDVSYNEQFF
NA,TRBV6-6,CASSPTVYGYTF
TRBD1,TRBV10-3,CAISRRTGGAFYEQYF
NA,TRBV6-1,CASSEISNQPQHF
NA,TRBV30,CAWSVLGLSTDTQYF
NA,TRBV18,CASSRSSWTTNTGELFF
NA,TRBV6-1,CASRATVEGYTF
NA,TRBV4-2,CASSQTTGYTYEQYF
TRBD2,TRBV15,CATSRRTSGGADTQYF
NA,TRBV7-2,CASSPEGGRQPQHF
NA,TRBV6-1,CASRLHRDTSYEQYF